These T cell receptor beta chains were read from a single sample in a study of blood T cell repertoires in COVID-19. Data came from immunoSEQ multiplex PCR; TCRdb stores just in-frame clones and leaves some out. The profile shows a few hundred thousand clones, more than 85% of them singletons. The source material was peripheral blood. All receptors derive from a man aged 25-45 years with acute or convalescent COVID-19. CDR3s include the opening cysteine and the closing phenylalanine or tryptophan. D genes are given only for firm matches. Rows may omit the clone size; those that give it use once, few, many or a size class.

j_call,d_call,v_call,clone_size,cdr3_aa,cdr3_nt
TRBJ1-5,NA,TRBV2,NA,CASSVGQPQHF,TGTGCCAGCAGTGTGGGCCAGCCCCAGCATTTT
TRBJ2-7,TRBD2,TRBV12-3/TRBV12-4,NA,CASRRGGLYEQYF,TGTGCCAGCCGGCGGGGGGGACTCTACGAGCAGTACTTC
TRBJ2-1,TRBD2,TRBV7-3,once,CASSLTTSGGHHNEQFF,TGTGCCAGCAGCTTAACGACTAGCGGGGGCCACCACAATGAGCAGTTCTTC
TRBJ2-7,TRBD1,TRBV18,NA,CASSRTGTGEPREQYF,TGTGCCAGCTCAAGAACCGGGACAGGGGAACCTAGGGAGCAGTACTTC
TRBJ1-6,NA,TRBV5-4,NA,CASSGKTAGENSPLHF,TGTGCCAGCAGCGGAAAGACGGCAGGGGAAAATTCACCCCTCCACTTT
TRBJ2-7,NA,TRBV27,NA,CASSFGGEQYF,TGTGCCAGCAGTTTCGGCGGCGAGCAGTACTTC
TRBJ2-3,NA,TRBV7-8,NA,CASSPEGDTQYF,TGTGCCAGCAGCCCGGAGGGAGATACGCAGTATTTT
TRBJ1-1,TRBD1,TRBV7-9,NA,CASSPAGGTVAFF,TGTGCCAGCAGCCCCGCTGGCGGGACAGTAGCTTTCTTT
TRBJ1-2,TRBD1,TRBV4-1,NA,CASSDVRTTGGDGYTF,TGCGCCAGCAGTGACGTGAGAACGACAGGGGGCGATGGCTACACCTTC
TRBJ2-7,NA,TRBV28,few,CASSLRGGEPGGHYEQYF,TGTGCCAGCAGTTTACGGGGAGGGGAACCAGGGGGCCACTACGAGCAGTACTTC
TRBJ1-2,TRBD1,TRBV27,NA,CASSSAGQGRGYTF,TGTGCCAGCAGTTCCGCGGGACAGGGACGTGGCTACACCTTC
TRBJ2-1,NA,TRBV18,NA,CASSPPAGNEQFF,TGTGCCAGCTCACCACCGGCGGGGAATGAGCAGTTCTTC
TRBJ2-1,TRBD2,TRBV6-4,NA,CASSPLAGESEQFF,TGTGCCAGCAGTCCACTAGCGGGGGAGAGTGAGCAGTTCTTC
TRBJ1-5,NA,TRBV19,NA,CASSSINQPQHF,TGTGCCAGTAGTTCCATTAATCAGCCCCAGCATTTT
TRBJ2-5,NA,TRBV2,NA,CASSLERQETQYF,TGTGCCAGCAGTTTAGAGAGACAAGAGACCCAGTACTTC
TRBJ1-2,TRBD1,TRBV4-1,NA,CASSQTGTGGGNGYTF,TGCGCCAGCAGCCAGACCGGGACAGGGGGGGGGAATGGCTACACCTTC
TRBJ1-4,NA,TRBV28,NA,CASSSGVNEKLFF,TGTGCCAGCAGTTCCGGGGTTAATGAAAAACTGTTTTTT
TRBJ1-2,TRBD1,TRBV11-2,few,CASSSRTGYGYTF,TGTGCCAGCAGCTCCCGGACAGGGTATGGCTACACCTTC
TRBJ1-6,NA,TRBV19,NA,CASSTTDYNSPLHF,TGTGCCAGTAGTACGACAGACTATAATTCACCCCTCCACTTT
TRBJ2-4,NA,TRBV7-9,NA,CASSPSNIQYF,TGTGCCAGCAGCCCCTCGAACATTCAGTACTTC
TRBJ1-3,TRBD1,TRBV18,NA,CASSPDREATIYF,TGTGCCAGCTCCCCGGACAGGGAAGCCACCATATATTTT
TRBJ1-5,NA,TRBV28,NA,CASSLPPREPQHF,TGTGCCAGCAGTTTACCTCCGCGCGAGCCCCAGCATTTT
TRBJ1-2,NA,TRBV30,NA,CANRADYGYTF,TGTGCTAACAGGGCGGACTATGGCTACACCTTC
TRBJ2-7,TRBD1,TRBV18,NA,CASSPPSGTGWDEQYF,TGTGCCAGCTCACCACCGTCCGGGACAGGGTGGGACGAGCAGTACTTC